This T cell receptor (beta chain) comes out of a study of cytomegalovirus exposure and HLA in healthy donors. Concerning this clone itself: Its antigen is not identified.

PCR amplification relied on 60 Vbeta primers (plus 13 Jbeta primers). Here immunoSEQ multiplex PCR was the method, and the copy in TCRdb shows in-frame clones only, minus some. Among around 130,000 clones listed, about 82% were seen once. Study results and limitations: Per a later analysis, HLA-associated TCR beta chains showed more clonal expansion than other, equally common TCR beta chains. It was fewer than 200 TCR beta chains that were listed as cytomegalovirus-associated. According to a later analysis, most TCR beta chains associated with CMV appeared HLA-restricted. Analysis performed later found roughly 18,000 TCR beta sequences associated with HLA alleles at 0.05 false discovery rate.

The receptor comes from a boy younger than 18 in good health and CMV-seronegative. Sequenced material: PBMCs.

The CDR3 sequence: CASSYVGAGAPQHF. The CDR3 DNA follows: TGTGCCAGCAGTTACGTAGGGGCTGGAGCGCCCCAGCATTTT. J is TRBJ1-5 and V is TRBV6-5; possible D gene TRBD1, 5 bases. Deletions cut 2 bases from V and 9 bases from J, with 14 bases between. The CDR3 runs 14 residues. From germline, CDR1 is MNHEY and CDR2 SVGAGI.